This TCR beta chain appears in the sequencing data of a study of shared clonotypes between healthy human individuals. Study-level information: Serving as donors were a couple of women and a few men, whose ages spanned 18 to 49.

Trimming removed 2 bases from V and 3 bases from J; junction bases left unmatched: 10. The CDR3 contains 17 residues. Germline assignment: CDR1 MNHEY and CDR2 SMNVEV (reference sequence). Naive CD8 cells, CD45RO-negative and positively selected for CCR7, excluded terminally differentiated effector memory CD45RA+ cells. Study results and caveats: Some naive CD4 clonotypes, 4% to 6%, turned up in common across several donors.

As concerns this clone: Its antigen is unknown.

Assay: immunoSEQ multiplex PCR; the TCRdb copy retains only in-frame clones and omits some. Among some 2.1 million clones, over 85% were seen once, and the ten largest hold about 1.1%. Sequenced material: naive CD8+ T cells sorted from blood. This clonotype originated in a man aged 18 to 35 in good health. The chain uses TRBV27 and TRBJ2-3; 8 bases align to TRBD2. The CDR3 coding sequence is TGTGCCAGCAGTTTAATCAGGGCGCGGGAGGTGACAGATACGCAGTATTTT. Amino acids: CASSLIRAREVTDTQYF.